What follows are 10 T cell receptor beta chains derived from one specimen sequenced in a study of regulatory T cells in long-lasting Graves disease. Time point described: persistent/refractory GD, antithyroid drugs over 5 years with positive TRAb. Generation of the TCR library employed RNA extracted from PBMCs. Arm-PCR of CDR3 regions with iRepertoire HTBI primers generated TCR beta libraries. TCRdb re-called the multiplex PCR reads through MiXCR, storing one row per CDR3 protein. The sample contains about 340,000 distinct CDR3 sequences, 15% to 20% of which appear only once. The sample consisted of peripheral blood mononuclear cells (PBMCs), taken when the disease was refractory, from a patient treated with antithyroid drugs. These TCRs come from a female donor with Graves disease.

This clonotype was counted ten times or more. The chain combines TRBV7-9 with TRBJ1-4; maybe TRBD1 (5 bases). Germline V gene lookup returns CDR1 SEHNR and CDR2 FQNEAQ (reference sequence). V was cut by 5 bases and J by 7 bases, with 11 bases left in between. This CDR3 region has 13 residues. CDR3 protein: CASSTGRGEKLFF. In DNA form, the CDR3 reads TGTGCCAGCAGCACGGGGCGCGGTGAAAAACTGTTTTTT.

The chain uses TRBV19 and TRBJ2-7; 8 bases agree with TRBD1. This CDR3 region has 13 residues. V lost 3 bases to trimming and J lost 6 bases; unmatched junction nucleotides: 4. CDR1 and CDR2 (germline): LNHDA, SQIVND (reference sequence). The CDR3 nucleotides read TGTGCCAGTAGTATGGGTCAGGGGGCCGAGCAGTACTTC. As protein: CASSMGQGAEQYF. Using reference TRBV19 and TRBJ2-7 for the parts outside the CDR3, the full variable domain is DGGITQSPKYLFRKEGQNVTLSCEQNLNHDAMYWYRQDPGQGLRLIYYSQIVNDFQKGDIAEGYSVSREKKESFPLTVTSAQKNPTAFYLCASSMGQGAEQYFGPGTRLTVT.

The sample holds a few counts of this clonotype. The V call is TRBV7-3, the J call TRBJ1-2, with 8 positions matching TRBD1. V was clipped by 5 bases and J by 8 bases; unmatched bases: 13. CDR1 and CDR2 (germline): SGHTA, FQGTGA. This CDR3 has 15 amino acids. This CDR3 is CASSPTGQGLGGYTF. The CDR3 DNA follows: TGTGCCAGCAGCCCGACCGGACAGGGCCTAGGGGGCTACACCTTC.

The V gene is TRBV6-1, the J gene TRBJ2-7; perhaps D is TRBD1 or TRBD2 (5 bases each). The germline V gene has CDR1 MNHNS and CDR2 SASEGT. V was clipped by 5 bases and J by 2 bases, with 13 bases between them. This CDR3 region has 14 residues. Here the CDR3 reads CASSQGENPYEQYF. The CDR3 DNA reads TGTGCCAGCAGTCAAGGGGAGAACCCCTACGAGCAGTACTTC.

With regard to this clonotype: A clone one base away is much larger, so this may be a read error. This sequence joins TRBV6-2 or TRBV6-3 and TRBJ1-4; D gene uncertain. The germline V gene encodes CDR1 MNHEY and CDR2 SVGEGT. The CDR3 is made up of 15 amino acids. The V end lost 5 bases, the J end lost 8 bases, and 18 bases lay between the germline ends. The CDR3 sequence: CASSEALRRWEKLFF. The CDR3 coding sequence is TGTGCCAGCAGTGAAGCTCTCCGGAGGTGGGAAAAACTGTTTTTT.

The chain combines TRBV7-6 with TRBJ1-6; no clear D gene. Germline CDR1 SGHVS, CDR2 FNYEAQ. Trimming took 5 bases from V and 12 from J, leaving 20 bases between them. This CDR3 has 15 residues. The CDR3 sequence: CASSPEDGFGVPLHF. CDR3 nucleotide sequence: TGTGCCAGCAGCCCTGAGGACGGCTTCGGTGTACCCCTCCACTTT.

This clonotype was seen a few times. This rearrangement joins TRBV27 to TRBJ1-3; 7 nucleotides match TRBD1. The CDR3 is 16 amino acids. Per germline, CDR1 MNHEY and CDR2 SMNVEV (reference sequence). The V segment lost 5 bases and the J segment 0 bases; nucleotides outside the gene matches: 7. Here the CDR3 reads CASSRTGVSSGNTIYF. CDR3 bases: TGTGCCAGCAGTAGAACAGGGGTCAGCTCTGGAAACACCATATATTTT.

The rearrangement links TRBV7-9 to TRBJ2-5; perhaps D is TRBD1 or TRBD2 (7 bases each). The CDR3 sequence is 16 residues long. V was trimmed by 3 bases and J by 4 bases, leaving 18 bases between them. Germline CDR1 reads SEHNR; CDR2 reads FQNEAQ (reference sequence). For the CDR3, the DNA is TGTGCCAGCAGCTTTGAACAGGGGACTATCTCAGAGACCCAGTACTTC. Its translation: CASSFEQGTISETQYF.

This clonotype was observed at least ten times. This chain connects TRBV6-1 to TRBJ1-5, with D hard to call. This CDR3 comprises 14 residues. Germline loops: CDR1 MNHNS, CDR2 SASEGT. With 8 bases removed from V and 4 bases from J, the gap between germline ends came to 15 bases. The CDR3 protein is CASAGRDFNQPQHF. The CDR3 DNA follows: TGTGCCAGCGCCGGACGTGACTTTAATCAGCCCCAGCATTTT.

This clonotype was seen a handful of times. The genes are TRBV3-1 and TRBJ1-1; 10 nucleotides match TRBD1. After removal of 3 bases from V and 3 bases from J, the junction contained 7 bases not matched to a gene. In germline, CDR1 is LGHDT, CDR2 YNNKEL (reference sequence). The CDR3 length is 16 residues. The CDR3 bases are TGTGCCAGCAGCCACGGTGTTGGACAGGGGGACACTGAAGCTTTCTTT. Translation gives CASSHGVGQGDTEAFF.